This T cell receptor beta chain is from a study of T cells in Graves' hyperthyroidism and ophthalmopathy. V gave up 2 bases and J gave up 5 bases, with 9 bases separating them. The germline V gene encodes CDR1 SNHLY and CDR2 FYNNEI. The CDR3 has 13 amino acids. TCR beta CDR3 sequences were amplified from RNA transcripts. HTBI primers drove first-round RT-PCR of the TCR CDR3. One entry per CDR3 protein results from TCRdb running MiXCR on the multiplex PCR reads. The sample comprises about 610,000 distinct CDR3 sequences, around 15% of which are singletons, and around 4.5% rests with the top ten. Study-wide findings and caveats: In validation, the model predicted ophthalmopathy. These predictions came a median about 6.2 months before onset.

Extraction of PBMCs used about 9.2 ml of fresh peripheral blood. This clonotype was recorded at least ten times. The antigen remains unidentified. The specimen was blood. This receptor was obtained from a woman aged 40 to 50 with Graves' ophthalmopathy. This rearrangement joins TRBV2 to TRBJ2-5, with D maybe TRBD2 (5 bases). The DNA of the CDR3 is TGTGCCAGCAGTGAACTAGCATACGAGACCCAGTACTTC. Encoded protein: CASSELAYETQYF.